The following is a TCR beta chain sequence with its context. Deletions cut 6 bases from V and 0 bases from J, with 13 bases between. Germline V gene lookup returns CDR1 SGHRS and CDR2 YFSETQ. This CDR3 region has 16 residues. The data stem from a study of blood T cells in healthy people across ages. A second PCR of about 7 to 12 cycles used a sample-barcoded 5' primer and a J-beta primer mix. TCRdb independently ran MiXCR on the 5' RACE reads; one entry per CDR3 protein. This sample yields about 1.4 million distinct CDR3 sequences, of which approximately 59% are seen a single time; 5% to 7% belongs to the top ten.

The sequenced sample consisted of blood. The TCR sequence derives from a young man in good health. V and J are TRBV5-1 and TRBJ2-6, with D tentatively TRBD1 (5 bases). The CDR3 DNA follows: TGCGCCAGCAACACAGGAGACACCTCTGGGGCCAACGTCCTGACTTTC. This translates into CASNTGDTSGANVLTF. Combining the CDR3 with reference TRBV5-1 and TRBJ2-6 gives the whole variable domain KAGVTQTPRYLIKTRGQQVTLSCSPISGHRSVSWYQQTPGQGLQFLFEYFSETQRNKGNFPGRFSGRQFSNSRSEMNVSTLELGDSALYLCASNTGDTSGANVLTFGAGSRLTVL.